The clone carrying this T cell receptor beta chain was seen a handful of times. No antigen is known for it. The sample is drawn from a study of T-cell reconstitution after alpha-beta-depleted transplantation in children. Whole-study findings and limits: Alpha-beta T cells present about two months after transplant were reported to originate from several hundred expanded graft clones. Some patients owed their high day-60 TCRbeta diversity to surviving recipient T cells and thymic progenitors. A year post-transplant, T-cell counts and diversity derived mostly from newly produced T cells.

CDR3 size: 15 residues. Germline values: CDR1 MNHEY, CDR2 SMNVEV (reference sequence). J was trimmed by 0 bases and V by 5 bases; bases with no gene match: 4. Unique molecular identifiers were built into the TCRbeta library. TCRdb ran MiXCR on the PCR reads and lists one entry per CDR3 protein. Altogether 200,000 to 250,000 distinct CDR3 sequences are present, 5.5% to 7% being singletons, with the ten largest covering just over 5.5%. This sequence originates from a boy between 2 and 10 years old with acute lymphoblastic leukemia, due to receive a stem cell transplant. This sequence joins TRBV27 and TRBJ2-1; 7 bases match TRBD1. Here the sequenced sample was PBMCs, taken before TCRalphabeta/CD19-depleted stem cell transplant. DNA of the CDR3: TGTGCCAGCAGTCCCAGGGGGTCCTCCTACAATGAGCAGTTCTTC. This encodes CASSPRGSSYNEQFF.